These T cell receptor beta chains were read from a single sample in a study of radiation and T cells in renal cell carcinoma. The table came from immunoSEQ multiplex PCR; TCRdb's copy has only in-frame clones and leaves some out. This sample has about 100,000 clones; roughly 82% occur once, and the top ten carry approximately 6.9%. The sequencing here drew on blood, taken from a patient whose treatment included radiotherapy and nephrectomy. Source of these receptors: a man in his sixties with renal cell carcinoma. Each CDR3 is given with its conserved first and last residue. A D gene is named only where the DNA matches it firmly. Where a row states a size, it is once, few, many or the class of an expanded clone; other rows omit it.

V gene: TRBV29-1
clone size: .
D gene: .
J gene: TRBJ2-7
CDR3 DNA: TGCAGCGTTGGGCAGGGTGCCGCCTACGAGCAGTACTTC
CDR3 protein: CSVGQGAAYEQYF

V gene: TRBV5-8
clone size: .
D gene: TRBD1
J gene: TRBJ1-4
CDR3 DNA: TGTGCCAGCAGATTTGGGGGACAGGGGAACTTT
CDR3 protein: CASRFGGQGNF

V gene: TRBV5-1
clone size: .
D gene: .
J gene: TRBJ1-1
CDR3 DNA: TGCGCCAGCAGCTTGGAGTTAGGGACTGAAGCTTTCTTT
CDR3 protein: CASSLELGTEAFF

V gene: TRBV5-1
clone size: .
D gene: TRBD1
J gene: TRBJ1-4
CDR3 DNA: TGCGCCAGCAGCATGCCGGGACAGGGTAATGAAAAACTGTTTTTT
CDR3 protein: CASSMPGQGNEKLFF

V gene: TRBV9
clone size: once
D gene: .
J gene: TRBJ2-1
CDR3 DNA: TGTGCCAGCAGCGTCTACAATGAGCAGTTCTTC
CDR3 protein: CASSVYNEQFF

V gene: TRBV6-5
clone size: .
D gene: .
J gene: TRBJ2-7
CDR3 DNA: TGTGCCAGCAGTTCCAGACGGGACGGAGGCTACGAGCAGTACTTC
CDR3 protein: CASSSRRDGGYEQYF

V gene: TRBV7-2
clone size: .
D gene: .
J gene: TRBJ1-2
CDR3 DNA: TGTGCCAGCAGCTTCATGGGGGGGAGTGGCTACACCTTC
CDR3 protein: CASSFMGGSGYTF

V gene: TRBV30
clone size: .
D gene: TRBD1
J gene: TRBJ2-5
CDR3 DNA: TGTGCCTGGAACCGGGACAGGGGACAAGAGACCCAGTACTTC
CDR3 protein: CAWNRDRGQETQYF

V gene: TRBV9
clone size: few
D gene: .
J gene: TRBJ2-2
CDR3 DNA: TGTGCCAGCAGCCCCCGGGCGGTGAACACCGGGGAGCTGTTTTTT
CDR3 protein: CASSPRAVNTGELFF

V gene: TRBV5-1
clone size: .
D gene: TRBD1
J gene: TRBJ2-7
CDR3 DNA: TGCGCCAGCAGCTTGAGAAGCCTGGGGCAGGGGGATAAGTACGAGCAGTACTTC
CDR3 protein: CASSLRSLGQGDKYEQYF

V gene: TRBV27
clone size: .
D gene: .
J gene: TRBJ2-7
CDR3 DNA: TGTGCCAGCAGCCTTGGGGTCGGGAGCTCCTACGAGCAGTACTTC
CDR3 protein: CASSLGVGSSYEQYF

V gene: TRBV5-1
clone size: .
D gene: .
J gene: TRBJ1-1
CDR3 DNA: TGCGCCAGCAGCTTCGGACAGCTGAACACTGAAGCTTTCTTT
CDR3 protein: CASSFGQLNTEAFF